This T cell receptor beta chain was found in a study of T cell responses to AZD1222 COVID-19 vaccine. The protocol was immunoSEQ multiplex PCR, while the TCRdb copy is restricted to in-frame clones and leaves out a portion. The repertoire holds 90,000 to 95,000 clones, with more than 75% as singletons. Remarks on this clone: As yet, its antigen is unknown.

The V end lost 6 bases, the J end lost 0 bases, and 15 bases lay between the germline ends. The CDR3 sequence is 17 residues long. From germline, CDR1 is MNHEY and CDR2 SMNVEV (reference sequence). Study-level points and caveats: Clonal diversity was possibly underestimated, and white British individuals and females predominated among donors. Repertoire sampling occurred only after the peak T cell response. Unmutated variant regions are reportedly targeted by nearly half of spike-specific TCRs.

This sequence joins TRBV27 and TRBJ2-6; possible D gene TRBD1, 6 bases. Sample: peripheral blood, taken on day 0 of AZD1222 vaccination. The TCR comes from an adult in good health. CDR3 loop: CASRGRTASSGANVLTF. The CDR3 region has the DNA TGTGCCAGCAGAGGAAGGACAGCGAGCTCTGGGGCCAACGTCCTGACTTTC.